The clone carrying this T cell receptor beta chain has a single count. The data stem from a study of blood T cell repertoires in COVID-19. The overall study: Sites across the United States, Italy and Spain contributed samples from acute and convalescent COVID-19. T cells, B-cell-depleted T cells, or PBMCs supplied cDNA or gDNA.

Methods used by the authors: Amplification with reference gene primers provided the estimates of nucleated cell counts. Here immunoSEQ multiplex PCR was the method, and the copy in TCRdb shows in-frame clones only, minus some. V and J calls and clone size are copied from that table; D and trimming were computed from the DNA. The data show about 43,000 clones, roughly 90% seen once. The CDR3 is made up of 15 amino acids. V was trimmed by 3 bases and J by 0 bases, leaving 12 bases between them. Germline CDR1 is KGHSH and CDR2 is LQKENI. The clonotype comes from a woman at least 80 years old with active COVID-19. The sequencing input was peripheral blood. The rearrangement uses TRBV18 and TRBJ2-7; D is perhaps TRBD2 (5 bases). CDR3 DNA: TGTGCCAGCTCACCCTCGGGGTTGAGCTCCTACGAGCAGTACTTC. Its translation: CASSPSGLSSYEQYF.